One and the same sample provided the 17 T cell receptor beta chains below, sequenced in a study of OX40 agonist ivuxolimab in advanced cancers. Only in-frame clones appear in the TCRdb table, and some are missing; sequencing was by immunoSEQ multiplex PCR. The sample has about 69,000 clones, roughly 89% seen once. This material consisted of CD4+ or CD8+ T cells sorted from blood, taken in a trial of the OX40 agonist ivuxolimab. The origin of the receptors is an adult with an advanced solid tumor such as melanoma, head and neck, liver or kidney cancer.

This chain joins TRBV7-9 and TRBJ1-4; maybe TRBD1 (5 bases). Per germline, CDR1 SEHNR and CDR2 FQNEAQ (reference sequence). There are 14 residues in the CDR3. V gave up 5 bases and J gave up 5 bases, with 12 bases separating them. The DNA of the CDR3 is TGTGCCAGCAGCGCACGCGGGGGAAATGAAAAACTGTTTTTT. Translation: CASSARGGNEKLFF. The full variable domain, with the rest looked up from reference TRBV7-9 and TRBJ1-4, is DTGVSQNPRHKITKRGQNVTFRCDPISEHNRLYWYRQTLGQGPEFLTYFQNEAQLEKSRLLSDRFSAERPKGSFSTLEIQRTEQGDSAMYLCASSARGGNEKLFFGSGTQLSVL.

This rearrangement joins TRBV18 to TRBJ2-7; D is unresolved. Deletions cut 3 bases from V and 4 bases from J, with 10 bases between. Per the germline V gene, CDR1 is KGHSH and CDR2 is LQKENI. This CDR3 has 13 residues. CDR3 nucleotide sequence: TGTGCCAGCTCACCGGGCGGTGGATACGAGCAGTACTTC. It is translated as CASSPGGGYEQYF. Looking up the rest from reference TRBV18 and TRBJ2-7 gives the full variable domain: NAGVMQNPRHLVRRRGQEARLRCSPMKGHSHVYWYRQLPEEGLKFMVYLQKENIIDESGMPKERFSAEFPKEGPSILRIQQVVRGDSAAYFCASSPGGGYEQYFGPGTRLTVT.

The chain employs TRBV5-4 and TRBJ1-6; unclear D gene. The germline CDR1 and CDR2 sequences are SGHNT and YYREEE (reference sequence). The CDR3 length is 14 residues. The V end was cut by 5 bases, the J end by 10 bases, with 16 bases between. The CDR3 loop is CASSTDGERSPLHF. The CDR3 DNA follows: TGTGCCAGCAGTACTGACGGGGAACGATCACCCCTCCACTTT.

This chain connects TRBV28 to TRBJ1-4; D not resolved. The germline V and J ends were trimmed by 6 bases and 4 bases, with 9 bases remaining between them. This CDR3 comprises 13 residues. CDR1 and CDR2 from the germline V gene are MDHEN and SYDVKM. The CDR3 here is CASSPDINEKLFF. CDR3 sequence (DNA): TGTGCCAGCAGCCCGGATATTAATGAAAAACTGTTTTTT.

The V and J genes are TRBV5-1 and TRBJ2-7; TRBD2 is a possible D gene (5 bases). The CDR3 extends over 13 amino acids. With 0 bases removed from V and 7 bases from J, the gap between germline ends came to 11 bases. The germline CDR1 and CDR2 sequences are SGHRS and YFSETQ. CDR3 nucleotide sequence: TGCGCCAGCAGCTTGGCGGGGATGTCAGAGCAGTACTTC. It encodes CASSLAGMSEQYF.

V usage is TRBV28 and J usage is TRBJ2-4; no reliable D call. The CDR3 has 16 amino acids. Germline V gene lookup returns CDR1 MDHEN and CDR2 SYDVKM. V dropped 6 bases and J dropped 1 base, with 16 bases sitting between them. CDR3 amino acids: CASSLPLSGAKNIQYF. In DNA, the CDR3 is TGTGCCAGCAGCCTACCGCTCTCCGGGGCCAAAAACATTCAGTACTTC.

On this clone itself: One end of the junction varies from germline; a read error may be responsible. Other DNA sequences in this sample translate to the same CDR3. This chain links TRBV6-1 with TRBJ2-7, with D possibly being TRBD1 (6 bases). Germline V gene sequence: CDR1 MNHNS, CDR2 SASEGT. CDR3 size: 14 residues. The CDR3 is CASSELQGSYEQYF. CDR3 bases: TGCGCCAGCAGTGAACTACAGGGCTCCTACGAGCAGTACTTC.

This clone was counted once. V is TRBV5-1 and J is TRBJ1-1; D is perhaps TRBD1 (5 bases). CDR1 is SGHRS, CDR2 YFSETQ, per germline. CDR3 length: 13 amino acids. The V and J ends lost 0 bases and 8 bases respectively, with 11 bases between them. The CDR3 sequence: CASSLVGAREAFF. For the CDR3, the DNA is TGCGCCAGCAGCTTGGTCGGGGCTCGAGAAGCTTTCTTT.

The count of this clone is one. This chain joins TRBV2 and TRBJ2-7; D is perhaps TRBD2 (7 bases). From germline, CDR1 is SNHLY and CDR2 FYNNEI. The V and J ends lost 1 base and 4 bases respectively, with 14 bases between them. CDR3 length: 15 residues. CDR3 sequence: CASSEGGASGYEQYF. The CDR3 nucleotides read TGTGCCAGCAGTGAAGGGGGGGCTAGCGGTTACGAGCAGTACTTC. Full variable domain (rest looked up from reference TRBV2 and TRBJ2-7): EPEVTQTPSHQVTQMGQEVILRCVPISNHLYFYWYRQILGQKVEFLVSFYNNEISEKSEIFDDQFSVERPDGSNFTLKIRSTKLEDSAMYFCASSEGGASGYEQYFGPGTRLTVT.

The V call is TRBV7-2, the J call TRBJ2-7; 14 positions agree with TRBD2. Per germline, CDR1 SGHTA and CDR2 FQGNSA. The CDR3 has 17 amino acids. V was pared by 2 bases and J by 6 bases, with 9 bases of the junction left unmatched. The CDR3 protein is CASSLKPRLAGGREQYF. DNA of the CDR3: TGTGCCAGCAGCTTAAAGCCCCGACTAGCGGGAGGGCGCGAGCAGTACTTC.

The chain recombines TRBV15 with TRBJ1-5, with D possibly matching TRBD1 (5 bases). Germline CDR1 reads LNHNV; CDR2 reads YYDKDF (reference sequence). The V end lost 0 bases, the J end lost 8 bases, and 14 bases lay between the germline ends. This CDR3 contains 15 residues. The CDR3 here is CATSRDLDRVKPQHF. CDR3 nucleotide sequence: TGTGCCACCAGCAGAGATTTAGACAGAGTGAAGCCCCAGCATTTT.

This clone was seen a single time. CDR3 loop: CATYGQGSQPQHF. The CDR3 nucleotides are TGTGCCACCTACGGACAGGGGAGTCAGCCCCAGCATTTT. The V gene is TRBV19, the J gene TRBJ1-5; 9 bases match TRBD1. The germline V gene has CDR1 LNHDA and CDR2 SQIVND (reference sequence). V lost 10 bases and J lost 6; bases outside the gene matches: 7. This CDR3 region has 13 residues. Drawing the rest from reference TRBV19 and TRBJ1-5, the complete variable domain is DGGITQSPKYLFRKEGQNVTLSCEQNLNHDAMYWYRQDPGQGLRLIYYSQIVNDFQKGDIAEGYSVSREKKESFPLTVTSAQKNPTAFYLCATYGQGSQPQHFGDGTRLSIL.

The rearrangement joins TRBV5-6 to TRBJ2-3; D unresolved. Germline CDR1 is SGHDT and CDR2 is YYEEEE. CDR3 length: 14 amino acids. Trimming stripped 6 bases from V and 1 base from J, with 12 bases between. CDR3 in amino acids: CASTSGLGTDTQYF. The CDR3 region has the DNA TGTGCCAGCACCTCTGGGCTGGGCACAGATACGCAGTATTTT.

In DNA form, the CDR3 reads TGTGCCAGCAGTTACGAGTGGGGGATGAGTGGGTTAGAAGCTTTCTTT. This sequence encodes CASSYEWGMSGLEAFF. The chain uses TRBV28 and TRBJ1-1; TRBD1 might be the D (5 bases). The germline V gene has CDR1 MDHEN and CDR2 SYDVKM. V shed 4 bases and J shed 8 bases, with 23 bases lying between them. This CDR3 contains 16 residues.

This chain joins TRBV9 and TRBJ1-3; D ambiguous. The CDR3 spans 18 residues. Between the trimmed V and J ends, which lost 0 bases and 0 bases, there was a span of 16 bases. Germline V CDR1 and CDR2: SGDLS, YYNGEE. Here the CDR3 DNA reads TGTGCCAGCAGCGTAGATCCCCTCCCGGTCATCTCTGGAAACACCATATATTTT. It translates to CASSVDPLPVISGNTIYF.

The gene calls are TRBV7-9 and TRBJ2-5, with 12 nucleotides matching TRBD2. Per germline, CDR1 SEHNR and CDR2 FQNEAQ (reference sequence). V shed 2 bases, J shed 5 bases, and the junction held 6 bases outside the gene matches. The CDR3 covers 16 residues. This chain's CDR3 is CASSLPRTSGMETQYF. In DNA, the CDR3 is TGTGCCAGCAGCTTACCCAGGACTAGCGGGATGGAGACCCAGTACTTC.

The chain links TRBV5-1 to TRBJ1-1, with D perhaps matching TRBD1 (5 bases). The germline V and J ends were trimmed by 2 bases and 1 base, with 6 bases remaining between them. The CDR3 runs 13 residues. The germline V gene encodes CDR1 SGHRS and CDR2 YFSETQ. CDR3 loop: CASSLQENTEAFF. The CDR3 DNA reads TGCGCCAGCAGCTTACAGGAGAACACTGAAGCTTTCTTT.